One sample yielded the 11 T cell receptor beta chains listed below, sequenced in a study of identical twins. One entry per CDR3 protein, called by TCRdb with MiXCR from the 5' RACE reads. The sample carries about 720,000 distinct CDR3 sequences, 8.5% to 9% recorded once. A further study also used this sample, focusing on yellow fever vaccine responses in identical twins.

The material sequenced was PBMCs. The receptor source for this set is a young woman in good health.

This clonotype has only a few counts. This sequence joins TRBV5-6 and TRBJ2-7; 13 bases map to TRBD2. This CDR3 is built from 18 residues. Germline CDR1 is SGHDT and CDR2 is YYEEEE. V dropped 3 bases and J dropped 0; count of bases not matched to a gene: 9. As DNA, the CDR3 is TGTGCCAGCAGCTATGGACTAGCGGGAGCCGCTTTCTCCTACGAGCAGTACTTC. Translation: CASSYGLAGAAFSYEQYF.

Many counts were recorded for this clonotype. The chain uses TRBV28 and TRBJ2-7; perhaps TRBD1 as D (6 bases). The CDR3 length is 17 residues. V was trimmed by 6 bases and J by 0 bases, leaving 21 bases between them. Germline loops: CDR1 MDHEN, CDR2 SYDVKM. For the CDR3, the DNA is TGTGCCAGCAGCCTTCCTGAATCGGACAGTTACTCCTACGAGCAGTACTTC. Residues: CASSLPESDSYSYEQYF.

The chain employs TRBV7-9 and TRBJ2-1, with D possibly being TRBD1 (6 bases). Germline V gene lookup returns CDR1 SEHNR and CDR2 FQNEAQ (reference sequence). The CDR3 has 12 amino acids. V was trimmed by 6 bases and J by 12 bases, leaving 15 bases between them. The CDR3 sequence is CASRPSTGRQFF. CDR3 nucleotide sequence: TGTGCCAGCAGGCCATCAACAGGGAGGCAGTTCTTC.

This clonotype was seen ten or more times. The chain is built from TRBV12-3 or TRBV12-4 and TRBJ2-5; 9 nucleotides match TRBD1. The CDR3 spans 15 residues. V was pared by 7 bases and J by 3 bases, with 9 bases of the junction left unmatched. The CDR3 is CASTTIGQGKETQYF. The CDR3 DNA reads as TGTGCCAGCACCACTATCGGACAGGGGAAAGAGACCCAGTACTTC.

The chain recombines TRBV9 with TRBJ2-1; 11 positions agree with TRBD2. The CDR3 contains 14 residues. After removal of 0 bases from V and 9 bases from J, the junction contained 2 bases not matched to a gene. In germline, CDR1 is SGDLS, CDR2 YYNGEE. The CDR3 nucleotides are TGTGCCAGCAGCGTAGGAGGACTAGCGGGTGAGCAGTTCTTC. Translating gives CASSVGGLAGEQFF.

The table lists this clonotype with a few counts. This chain joins TRBV7-8 and TRBJ2-3; 9 bases agree with TRBD1. V shed 5 bases, J shed 5 bases, and the junction held 5 bases outside the gene matches. The CDR3 loop spans 14 amino acids. Germline CDR1 SGHVS, CDR2 FQNEAQ. CDR3 bases: TGTGCCAGCAGCCCACACAGGGGGCAAGATACGCAGTATTTT. It codes for CASSPHRGQDTQYF.

V and J are TRBV7-9 and TRBJ1-1; 9 bases align to TRBD1. This CDR3 has 12 amino acids. The V segment lost 5 bases and the J segment 11 bases; nucleotides outside the gene matches: 6. The germline gives CDR1 SEHNR, CDR2 FQNEAQ (reference sequence). The chain's CDR3 is CASSPRDRVAFF. As DNA, the CDR3 is TGTGCCAGCAGCCCCCGGGACAGGGTGGCTTTCTTT.

Only a few counts were recorded for this clonotype. CDR3 residues: CASSYSGQRHTEAFF. The CDR3, as DNA: TGTGCCAGCAGTTACTCGGGGCAGAGACACACTGAAGCTTTCTTT. The J gene is TRBJ1-1, the V gene TRBV6-5; a weak D match, TRBD1 (5 bases). Germline V gives CDR1 MNHEY, CDR2 SVGAGI. V lost 0 bases to trimming and J lost 3 bases, with 11 bases between them. This CDR3 region has 15 residues.

The chain recombines TRBV30 with TRBJ1-2; a weak D match, TRBD1 (6 bases). The germline V and J ends were trimmed by 3 bases and 4 bases, with 18 bases remaining between them. The CDR3 has 15 amino acids. CDR1 GTSNPN and CDR2 SVGIG come from the germline V gene (reference sequence). As DNA, the CDR3 is TGTGCCTGGAGGCATAAAGGGGGAGGGGGCTATGGCTACACCTTC. It is translated as CAWRHKGGGGYGYTF.

The V and J genes are TRBV28 and TRBJ2-3; TRBD1 is a possible D gene (7 bases). V was shortened by 6 bases and J by 3 bases, with 16 bases between the two germline ends. The CDR3 consists of 15 residues. Germline values: CDR1 MDHEN, CDR2 SYDVKM. CDR3 protein: CASSPDRDFTDTQYF. CDR3 in DNA: TGTGCCAGCAGCCCCGACAGGGACTTTACAGATACGCAGTATTTT.

In this sample, this clonotype turned up a few times. The CDR3 DNA follows: TGTGCCATCAGTGAGAAGAGGGATAAGGGCAATCAGCCCCAGCATTTT. Its protein is CAISEKRDKGNQPQHF. The chain joins TRBV10-3 to TRBJ1-5; D is ambiguous. CDR1 and CDR2 from the germline V gene are ENHRY and SYGVKD. CDR3 size: 16 residues. V lost 2 bases and J lost 2, with 13 bases in between.